Sequencing of this T cell receptor beta chain was carried out in a study of cytotoxic CD8 clonotypes in ibrutinib-treated CLL. Study-level points and caveats: Higher clonality was seen at ibrutinib response and a return toward baseline at progression. In comparison with age-matched healthy donors, baseline clonality was higher and tracked circulating CD8+ T-cell counts. Different sampling times were used for sustained-remission and progressing patients.

The CDR3 contains 13 residues. V gave up 10 bases and J gave up 0 bases, with 13 bases separating them. Germline assignment: CDR1 KGHSH and CDR2 LQKENI. The method was immunoSEQ multiplex PCR; TCRdb's version includes in-frame clones alone and lacks a portion of them. This table has about 200,000 clones, over 60% appearing once. Turning to this clone: Its antigen remains unknown.

About 2 micrograms of genomic DNA came from cryopreserved PBMCs for TCR beta libraries. The V call is TRBV18, the J call TRBJ2-7; no clear D. The TCR sequence derives from a human donor with chronic lymphocytic leukemia. Specimen: PBMCs, collected after 24 months of ibrutinib treatment. CDR3 loop: CATAPLNSYEQYF. As DNA, the CDR3 is TGTGCCACCGCACCCCTGAACTCCTACGAGCAGTACTTC.